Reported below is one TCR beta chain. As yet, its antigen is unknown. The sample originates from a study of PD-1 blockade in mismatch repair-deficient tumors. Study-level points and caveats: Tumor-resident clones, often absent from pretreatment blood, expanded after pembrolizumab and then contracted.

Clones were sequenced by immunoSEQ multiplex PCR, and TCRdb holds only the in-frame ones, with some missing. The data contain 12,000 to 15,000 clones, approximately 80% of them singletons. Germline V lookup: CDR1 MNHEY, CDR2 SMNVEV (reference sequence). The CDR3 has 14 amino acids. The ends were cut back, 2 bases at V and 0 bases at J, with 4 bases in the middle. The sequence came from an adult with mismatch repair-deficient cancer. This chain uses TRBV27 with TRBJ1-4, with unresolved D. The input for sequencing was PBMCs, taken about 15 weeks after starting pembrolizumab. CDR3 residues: CASSLGATNEKLFF. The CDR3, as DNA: TGTGCCAGCAGTTTAGGAGCAACTAATGAAAAACTGTTTTTT.